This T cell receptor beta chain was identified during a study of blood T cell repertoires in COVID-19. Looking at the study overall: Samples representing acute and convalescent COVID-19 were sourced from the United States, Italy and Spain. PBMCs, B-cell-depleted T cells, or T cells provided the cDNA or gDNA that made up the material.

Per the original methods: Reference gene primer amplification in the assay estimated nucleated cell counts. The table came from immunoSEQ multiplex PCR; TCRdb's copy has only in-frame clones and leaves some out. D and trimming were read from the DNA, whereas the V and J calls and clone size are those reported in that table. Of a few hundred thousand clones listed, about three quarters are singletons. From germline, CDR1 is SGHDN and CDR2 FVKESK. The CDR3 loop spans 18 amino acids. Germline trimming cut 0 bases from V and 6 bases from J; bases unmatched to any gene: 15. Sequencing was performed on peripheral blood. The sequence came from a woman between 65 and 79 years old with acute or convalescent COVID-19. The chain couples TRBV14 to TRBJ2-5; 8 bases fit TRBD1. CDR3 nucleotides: TGTGCCAGCAGCCAAGATCGTCCCGCGGACAGGGCTGGAAAGACCCAGTACTTC. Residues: CASSQDRPADRAGKTQYF.